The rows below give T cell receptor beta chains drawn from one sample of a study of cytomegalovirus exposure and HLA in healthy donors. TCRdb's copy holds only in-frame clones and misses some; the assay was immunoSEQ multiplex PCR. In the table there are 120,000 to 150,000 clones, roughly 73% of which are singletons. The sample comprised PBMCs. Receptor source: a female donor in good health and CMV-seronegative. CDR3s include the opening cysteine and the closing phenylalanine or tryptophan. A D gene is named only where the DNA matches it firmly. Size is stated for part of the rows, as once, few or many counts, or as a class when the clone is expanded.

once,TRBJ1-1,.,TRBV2,TGTGCCAGCAGTGAGTCCCCAAAGAGGAACACTGAAGCTTTCTTT,CASSESPKRNTEAFF
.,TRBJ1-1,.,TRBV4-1,TGCGCCAGCAGCCAAGGATTCGGCACTGAAGCTTTCTTT,CASSQGFGTEAFF
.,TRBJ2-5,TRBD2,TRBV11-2,TGTGCCAGCAGCACCCGGGCTAGCGGGAGTAGTACCCAAGAGACCCAGTACTTC,CASSTRASGSSTQETQYF
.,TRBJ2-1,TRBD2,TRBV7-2,TGTGCCAGCAGCTTCACGATGACTAGCGGGGGGGATATTAGGGCGTTCTTC,CASSFTMTSGGDIRAFF
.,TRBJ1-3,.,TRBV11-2,TGTGCCAGCAGCTTAATCAACTCTGGAAACACCATATATTTT,CASSLINSGNTIYF
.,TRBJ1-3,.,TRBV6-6,TGTGCCAGCAGTTACTCGCAGGGAGGGAACACCATATATTTT,CASSYSQGGNTIYF
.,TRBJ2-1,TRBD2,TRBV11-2,TGTGCCAGCAGCTTGCCGGGACTAGAGCTTCGGAGGTCCCACAATGAGCAGTTCTTC,CASSLPGLELRRSHNEQFF
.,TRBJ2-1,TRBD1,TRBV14,TGTGCCAGCAGCCTTCGGACAGGGTATGAGCAGTTCTTC,CASSLRTGYEQFF
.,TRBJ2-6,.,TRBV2,TGTGCCAGCAGTGATCAGGCCGGATTAGCTGGGGCCAACGTCCTGACTTTC,CASSDQAGLAGANVLTF
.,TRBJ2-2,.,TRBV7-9,TGTGCCACCACACAGGGCACCCTCACCGGGGAGCTGTTTTTT,CATTQGTLTGELFF
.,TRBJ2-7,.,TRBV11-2,TGTGCCAGCAGCTTAGGGGGACTCGGATCCTACGAGCAGTACTTC,CASSLGGLGSYEQYF
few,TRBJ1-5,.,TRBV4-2,TGTGCCAGCAGCCACGGGAACAACGGGGACCAGCATTTT,CASSHGNNGDQHF
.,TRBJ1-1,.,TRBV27,TGTGCCAGCAGTTTATACGGGAACACTGAAGCTTTCTTT,CASSLYGNTEAFF
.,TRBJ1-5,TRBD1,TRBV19,TGTGCCAGTAGAAGGACAGGGGAGGGTTCAGGACAGCCCCAGCATTTT,CASRRTGEGSGQPQHF
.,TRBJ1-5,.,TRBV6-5,TGTGCCAGCAGTTACTCGAAGTACGGTCGGCAGCCCCAGCATTTT,CASSYSKYGRQPQHF
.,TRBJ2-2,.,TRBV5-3,TGTGCCAGAGGGCTAGCGCTGTTAACAAACACCGGGGAGCTGTTTTTT,CARGLALLTNTGELFF
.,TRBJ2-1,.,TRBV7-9,TGTGCCAGCAGCGCACGGACACTAAAAAAACCTACACCCTCCAATGAGCAGTTCTTC,CASSARTLKKPTPSNEQFF
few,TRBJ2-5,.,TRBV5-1,TGCGCCAGCAGCCTAAACCAAGAGACCCAGTACTTC,CASSLNQETQYF
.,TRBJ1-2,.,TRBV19,TGTGCCAGTAGTTCAAGGGACATTGCTAACTATGGCTACACCTTC,CASSSRDIANYGYTF
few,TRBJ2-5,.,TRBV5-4,TGTGCCAGCAGCTTGGCTGCGGTAAAAGAGACCCAGTACTTC,CASSLAAVKETQYF
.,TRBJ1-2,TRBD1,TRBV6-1,TGTGCCAGCAGTGCTTCATTGACAGGGGGCATGAGGGTGGGGAAAAGCTACACCTTC,CASSASLTGGMRVGKSYTF
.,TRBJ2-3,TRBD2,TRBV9,TGTGCCAGCAGCGGGACTAGCTATAGCACAGATACGCAGTATTTT,CASSGTSYSTDTQYF
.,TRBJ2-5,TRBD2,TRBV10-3,TGTGCCATCAGTGACCTAGCGGGGGAGCAAGAGACCCAGTACTTC,CAISDLAGEQETQYF
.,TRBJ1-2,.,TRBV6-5,TGTGCCAGCAGTCAATCGGGTGGGGGGATTGGGGGCTACACCTTC,CASSQSGGGIGGYTF
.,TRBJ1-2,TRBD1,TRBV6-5,TGTGCCAGCAGTTACTCGGGCAGGGGGTATGGCTACACCTTC,CASSYSGRGYGYTF
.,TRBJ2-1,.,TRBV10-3,TGTGCCATCAGTGCTCTTTCCAGCTCCTACAATGAGCAGTTCTTC,CAISALSSSYNEQFF
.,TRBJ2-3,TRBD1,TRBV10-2,TGCGCCAGCAGTGGAAGGGGGCGCACAGGAGATACGCAGTATTTT,CASSGRGRTGDTQYF
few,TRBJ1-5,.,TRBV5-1,TGCGCCAGCAGCCCAGAGGGGGGGGGAGGACAGCCCCAGCATTTT,CASSPEGGGGQPQHF
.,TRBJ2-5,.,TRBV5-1,TGCGCCAGCAGCGCTAGGTTAGCAGAGACCCAGTACTTC,CASSARLAETQYF
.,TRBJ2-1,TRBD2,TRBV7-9,TGTGCCAGCAGCTTAGGGCAGACTAGCATCAATGAGCAGTTCTTC,CASSLGQTSINEQFF
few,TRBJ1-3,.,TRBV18,TGTGCCAGCTCACCCAGTCGTCCCTCTGGAAACACCATATATTTT,CASSPSRPSGNTIYF
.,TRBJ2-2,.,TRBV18,TGTGCCAGCTCACCAGGAGAGTTCGGGGAGCTGTTTTTT,CASSPGEFGELFF
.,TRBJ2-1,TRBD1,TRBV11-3,TGTGCCAGCAGCTTATTACAGGGGAATGAGCAGTTCTTC,CASSLLQGNEQFF
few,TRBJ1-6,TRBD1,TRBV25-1,TGTGCCAGCAGTGAATACGGGACAGGGGCCAATTCACCCCTCCACTTT,CASSEYGTGANSPLHF
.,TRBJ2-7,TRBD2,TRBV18,TGTGCCAGCTCACGAGGAAGCGGGAGTGCCTACGAGCAGTACTTC,CASSRGSGSAYEQYF
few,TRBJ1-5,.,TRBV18,TGTGCCAGCTCACCAATTCAGCAGCCCCAGCATTTT,CASSPIQQPQHF
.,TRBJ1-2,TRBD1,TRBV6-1,TGTGCCAGCTCGGGACAGGGGGCGAATGGCTACACCTTC,CASSGQGANGYTF
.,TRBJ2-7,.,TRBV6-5,TGTGCCAGCAGTTTCGGAAGCGGCCCCTACGAGCAGTACTTC,CASSFGSGPYEQYF
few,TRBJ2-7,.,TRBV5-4,TGTGCCAGCAGCTTCACAGGGAACCCCTACGAGCAGTACTTC,CASSFTGNPYEQYF
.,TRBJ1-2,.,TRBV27,TGTGCCAGCAGTTTAAGGGGTCAGGGCCCTGGCTACACCTTC,CASSLRGQGPGYTF
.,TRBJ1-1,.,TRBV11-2,TGTGCCAGCAGCTTAGGCACACGGGTTGAAGCTTTCTTT,CASSLGTRVEAFF
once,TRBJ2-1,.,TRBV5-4,TGTGCCAGCAGCTTGATTGCGGTTGGATCCTACAATGAGCAGTTCTTC,CASSLIAVGSYNEQFF
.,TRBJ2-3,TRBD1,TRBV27,TGTGCCAGCAGTTCCAACACAGGGGCGCAAAGCACAGATACGCAGTATTTT,CASSSNTGAQSTDTQYF
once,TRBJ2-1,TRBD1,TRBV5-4,TGTGCCAGCAGTCCGGGACAGGGTAACAATGAGCAGTTCTTC,CASSPGQGNNEQFF
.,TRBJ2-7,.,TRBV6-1,TGTGCCAGCAGTCCGCGACAGGTTGACTACGAGCAGTACTTC,CASSPRQVDYEQYF
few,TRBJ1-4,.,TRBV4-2,TGTGCCAGCAGCCAAGATAGACCGAGCGGGAATGAAAAACTGTTTTTT,CASSQDRPSGNEKLFF
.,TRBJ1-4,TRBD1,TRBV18,TGTGCCAGCTCCCCGAGTCCCGGGACAGGGAGTAATGAAAAACTGTTTTTT,CASSPSPGTGSNEKLFF
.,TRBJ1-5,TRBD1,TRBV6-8,TGTGCCAACGGGGACAGGGCCAATCAGCCCCAGCATTTT,CANGDRANQPQHF